This passage covers 2 T cell receptor beta chains from one sample sequenced in a study of OX40 agonist ivuxolimab in advanced cancers. The assay was immunoSEQ multiplex PCR, and TCRdb's table has in-frame clones only and misses some. Of approximately 70,000 clones in the sample, 87% were seen once. Sequenced here: CD4+ or CD8+ T cells sorted from blood, sampled in a trial of the OX40 agonist ivuxolimab. These TCRs come from an adult with an advanced solid tumor such as melanoma, head and neck, liver or kidney cancer.

The rearrangement joins TRBV7-2 to TRBJ2-3, with D possibly being TRBD2 (5 bases). The germline V gene encodes CDR1 SGHTA and CDR2 FQGNSA. The CDR3 totals 15 residues. With 0 bases removed from V and 0 bases from J, the gap between germline ends came to 7 bases. The CDR3 region has the DNA TGTGCCAGCAGCTTAGCACTAGTAAGCACAGATACGCAGTATTTT. This encodes CASSLALVSTDTQYF. Filled out from reference TRBV7-2 and TRBJ2-3, the complete variable domain reads GAGVSQSPSNKVTEKGKDVELRCDPISGHTALYWYRQSLGQGLEFLIYFQGNSAPDKSGLPSDRFSAERTGGSVSTLTIQRTQQEDSAVYLCASSLALVSTDTQYFGPGTRLTVL.

V usage is TRBV28 and J usage is TRBJ1-3; D not certain. The V gene's germline CDR1 is MDHEN and CDR2 SYDVKM. Trimming took 8 bases from V and 4 from J, leaving 9 bases between them. This CDR3 spans 12 amino acids. CDR3 region: CASQLKGNTIYF. The CDR3, as DNA: TGTGCCAGCCAACTGAAAGGAAACACCATATATTTT.